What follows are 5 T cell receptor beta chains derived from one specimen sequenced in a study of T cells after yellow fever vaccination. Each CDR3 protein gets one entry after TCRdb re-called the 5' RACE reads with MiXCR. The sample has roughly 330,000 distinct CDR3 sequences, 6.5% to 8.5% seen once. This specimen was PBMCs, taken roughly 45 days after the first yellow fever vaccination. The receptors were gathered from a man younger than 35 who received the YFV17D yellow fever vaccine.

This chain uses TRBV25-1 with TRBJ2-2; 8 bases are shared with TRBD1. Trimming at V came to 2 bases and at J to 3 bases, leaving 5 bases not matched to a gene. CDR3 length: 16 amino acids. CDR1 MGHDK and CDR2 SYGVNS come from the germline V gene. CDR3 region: CASSERTGLDTGELFF. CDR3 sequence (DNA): TGTGCCAGCAGTGAACGGACAGGGCTAGACACCGGGGAGCTGTTTTTT.

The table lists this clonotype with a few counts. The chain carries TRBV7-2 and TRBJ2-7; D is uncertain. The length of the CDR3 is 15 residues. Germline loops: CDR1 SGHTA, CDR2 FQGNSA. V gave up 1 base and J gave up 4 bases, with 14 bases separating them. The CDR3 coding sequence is TGTGCCAGCAGCTTAGGGCGTCTAAGTATATACGAGCAGTACGTC. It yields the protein CASSLGRLSIYEQYV.

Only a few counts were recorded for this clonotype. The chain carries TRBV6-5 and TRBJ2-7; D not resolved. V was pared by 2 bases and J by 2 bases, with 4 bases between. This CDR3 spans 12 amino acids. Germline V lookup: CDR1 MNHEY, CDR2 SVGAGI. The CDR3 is CASSYGPYEQYF. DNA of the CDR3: TGTGCCAGCAGTTACGGGCCCTACGAGCAGTACTTC.

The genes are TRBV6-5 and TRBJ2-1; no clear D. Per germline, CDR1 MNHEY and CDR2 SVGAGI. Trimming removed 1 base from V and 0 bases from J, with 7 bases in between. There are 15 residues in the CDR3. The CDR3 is CASSYYPFSYNEQFF. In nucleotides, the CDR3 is TGTGCCAGCAGTTACTACCCCTTCTCCTACAATGAGCAGTTCTTC.

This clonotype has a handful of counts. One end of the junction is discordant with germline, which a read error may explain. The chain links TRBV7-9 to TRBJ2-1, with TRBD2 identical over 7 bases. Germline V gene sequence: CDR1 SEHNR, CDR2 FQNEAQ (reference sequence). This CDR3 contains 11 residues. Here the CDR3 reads CASSPGLVVLF. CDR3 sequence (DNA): TGTGCCAGCAGCCCCGGACTAGTGGTACTCTTC.